This T cell receptor (beta chain) was sequenced for a study of blood T cell repertoires in COVID-19. Looking at the study overall: Acute and convalescent COVID-19 samples came from the United States, Italy and Spain.

As originally analysed: Reference gene primers were amplified, and this amplification served to estimate nucleated cell counts. Using immunoSEQ multiplex PCR, the repertoire was profiled, and TCRdb retains in-frame clones only, with some absent. V and J calls and clone size come straight from that table; D and trimming were deduced from the DNA. This repertoire shows about 320,000 clones, roughly 90% found once; its top ten account for roughly 6.5%. This TCR derives from a man between 18 and 35 years old who had recovered from COVID-19. Sequenced input: peripheral blood.

The CDR3 DNA reads as TGTGCCAGCAGCAGTCGACTAGCGGTTAACACCGGGGAGCTGTTTTTT. Protein product: CASSSRLAVNTGELFF. The chain uses TRBV4-2 and TRBJ2-2; TRBD2 matches at 9 bases. The junction had 6 bases not matched to a gene; V was cut back by 5 bases and J by 2 bases. The CDR3 is made up of 16 amino acids. The V gene's germline CDR1 is LGHNA and CDR2 YNFKEQ.